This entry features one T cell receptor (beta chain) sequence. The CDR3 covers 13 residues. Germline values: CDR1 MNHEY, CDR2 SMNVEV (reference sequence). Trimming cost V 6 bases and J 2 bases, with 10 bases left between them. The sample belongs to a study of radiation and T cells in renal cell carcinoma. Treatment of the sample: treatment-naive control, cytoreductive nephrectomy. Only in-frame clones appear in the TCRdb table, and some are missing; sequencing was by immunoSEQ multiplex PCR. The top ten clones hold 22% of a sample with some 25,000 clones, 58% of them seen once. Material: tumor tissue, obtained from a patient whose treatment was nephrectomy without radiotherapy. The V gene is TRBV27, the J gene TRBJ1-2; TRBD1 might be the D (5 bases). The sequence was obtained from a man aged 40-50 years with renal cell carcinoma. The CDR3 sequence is CASSPEGNYGYTF. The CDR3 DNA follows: TGTGCCAGCAGCCCCGAGGGGAACTATGGCTACACCTTC.